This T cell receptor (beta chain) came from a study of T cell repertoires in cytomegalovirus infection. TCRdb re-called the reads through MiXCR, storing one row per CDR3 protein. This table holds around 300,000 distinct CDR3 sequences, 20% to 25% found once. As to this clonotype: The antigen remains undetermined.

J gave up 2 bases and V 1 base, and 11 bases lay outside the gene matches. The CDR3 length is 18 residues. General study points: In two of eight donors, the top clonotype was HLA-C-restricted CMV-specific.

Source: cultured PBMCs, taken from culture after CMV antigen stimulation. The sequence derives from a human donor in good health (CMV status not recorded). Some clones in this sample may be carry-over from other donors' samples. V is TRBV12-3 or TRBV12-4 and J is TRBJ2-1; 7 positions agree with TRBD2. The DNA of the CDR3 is TGTGCCAGCAGTTTAGGATTCGGGCTAGCGGATACCTACAATGAGCAGTTCTTC. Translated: CASSLGFGLADTYNEQFF.